A single sample gave rise to the 12 T cell receptor beta chains below, sequenced in a study of spatial heterogeneity in lung cancer (dated 2019 in TCRdb). The meaning of the sample's time point label: sample taken at primary tumor resection. Without any cell sorting, TCR sequencing was performed on whole RNA extracted either from tumor and nontumor lung tissue or from cryopreserved PBMC samples. Libraries were prepared through 5' RACE. The instrument given in TCRdb is NextSeq 500. TCRdb redid the processing of the public reads, applying fastp at Q25 and MiXCR, and retained in-frame beta chains. For every CDR3 protein sequence, its rows merge into one entry that carries the most common genes and DNA. The sample table contains 30,000 to 45,000 distinct CDR3 sequences; only one count was recorded for 6% to 8% of them. The ten largest clonotypes hold roughly 28% of the sample. Specimen: PBMCs, collected at surgery. These receptors were collected from a male donor with early-stage non-small cell lung cancer.

In this sample, this clonotype turned up a few times. The DNA of the CDR3 is TGTGCCAGCAGCGTCTCTCGGACTAGCACAGGGAACACCGGGGAGCTGTTTTTT. It codes for CASSVSRTSTGNTGELFF. The V and J genes are TRBV11-3 and TRBJ2-2, with TRBD2 matching over 8 bases. The CDR3 spans 18 residues. With 5 bases clipped from V and 1 base from J, the junction kept 12 bases outside the gene matches. Germline V lookup: CDR1 SGHNT, CDR2 YENEEA.

The chain combines TRBV7-6 with TRBJ1-5; tentatively, D is TRBD1 (6 bases). With 5 bases removed from V and 3 bases from J, the gap between germline ends came to 14 bases. Germline loops: CDR1 SGHVS, CDR2 FNYEAQ. The CDR3 is 15 amino acids. The CDR3 region is CASSLGQNPNQPQHF. CDR3 nucleotide sequence: TGTGCCAGCAGCCTCGGACAGAACCCCAATCAGCCCCAGCATTTT. Looking up the rest from reference TRBV7-6 and TRBJ1-5 gives the full variable domain: GAGVSQSPRYKVTKRGQDVALRCDPISGHVSLYWYRQALGQGPEFLTYFNYEAQQDKSGLPNDRFSAERPEGSISTLTIQRTEQRDSAMYRCASSLGQNPNQPQHFGDGTRLSIL.

This clonotype was seen only a few times. Written as DNA, the CDR3 is TGTGCCAGCTCACCGCCCGGACAGTCGAACACTGAAGCTTTCTTT. Translating it yields CASSPPGQSNTEAFF. The chain carries TRBV18 and TRBJ1-1, with D perhaps TRBD1 (6 bases). Germline CDR1 and CDR2: KGHSH and LQKENI. Trimming cost V 3 bases and J 1 base, with 12 bases left between them. The CDR3 loop spans 15 amino acids.

As regards this clonotype: This could be a read error, since a much larger clone is one nucleotide away. The V and J genes are TRBV6-2 or TRBV6-3 and TRBJ2-3, with a possible D match to TRBD1 (5 bases). Trimming removed 0 bases from V and 4 bases from J, with 8 bases in between. Germline assignment: CDR1 MNHEY and CDR2 SVGEGT. The CDR3 has 14 amino acids. DNA for the CDR3: TGTGCCAGCAGTTACTCACAGGACCCAGATACGCAGTATTTT. Translation gives CASSYSQDPDTQYF.

This clonotype has at least ten counts. The chain has TRBV7-2 and TRBJ2-1, with 9 positions matching TRBD1. The junction had 8 bases not matched to a gene; V was cut back by 5 bases and J by 9 bases. This CDR3 region has 14 residues. CDR1 is SGHTA and CDR2 is FQGNSA in the germline V gene. CDR3: CASSQGQGMREQFF. CDR3 DNA: TGTGCCAGCAGCCAGGGACAGGGTATGCGTGAGCAGTTCTTC.

There are many counts of this clonotype. Here the CDR3 reads CATSRALGRDNQPQHF. The DNA of the CDR3 is TGTGCCACCAGCAGAGCTTTAGGCAGGGACAATCAGCCCCAGCATTTT. The V call is TRBV15, the J call TRBJ1-5; D might be TRBD1 (5 bases). The CDR3 sequence is 16 residues long. Germline lookup yields CDR1 LNHNV and CDR2 YYDKDF (reference sequence). Trimming removed 1 base at V and 3 bases at J, with 13 bases between.

The chain is built from TRBV19 and TRBJ1-5, with 7 nucleotides matching TRBD1. The CDR3 length is 14 residues. The V gene end was trimmed by 4 bases and the J gene end by 1 base; junction bases not matched to a gene: 1. Germline values: CDR1 LNHDA, CDR2 SQIVND (reference sequence). The CDR3 here is CASSTRGSNQPQHF. CDR3 bases: TGTGCCAGTAGTACCAGGGGGAGCAATCAGCCCCAGCATTTT.

There are many counts of this clonotype. The chain joins TRBV6-2 or TRBV6-3 to TRBJ2-3; 10 bases map to TRBD2. CDR1 and CDR2 from the germline V gene are MNHEY and SVGEGT. The CDR3 extends over 14 amino acids. After removal of 7 bases from V and 8 bases from J, the junction contained 9 bases not matched to a gene. Here the CDR3 reads CASISGGADGTQYF. The CDR3 nucleotides are TGTGCCAGCATCAGCGGGGGGGCCGACGGTACGCAGTATTTT.

In this sample, this clonotype turned up many times. This chain joins TRBV28 and TRBJ2-5; tentative D call: TRBD1 (6 bases). Germline V gene lookup returns CDR1 MDHEN and CDR2 SYDVKM. V was trimmed by 7 bases and J by 3 bases, leaving 15 bases between them. The CDR3 has 14 residues. In nucleotides, the CDR3 is TGTGCCAGCAAGGTCATGGGGGCTAAAGAGACCCAGTACTTC. The encoded protein is CASKVMGAKETQYF. Full variable domain (outside the CDR3, taken from reference TRBV28 and TRBJ2-5): DVKVTQSSRYLVKRTGEKVFLECVQDMDHENMFWYRQDPGLGLRLIYFSYDVKMKEKGDIPEGYSVSREKKERFSLILESASTNQTSMYLCASKVMGAKETQYFGPGTRLLVL.

V usage is TRBV12-3 or TRBV12-4 and J usage is TRBJ1-4; 11 nucleotides line up with TRBD1. V lost 4 bases to trimming and J lost 8 bases; unmatched junction nucleotides: 3. This CDR3 is 14 amino acids long. The DNA for the CDR3 is TGTGCCAGCAGTTCTTGGGACAGGGGGGAAAAACTGTTTTTT. Translating gives CASSSWDRGEKLFF.

V and J are TRBV19 and TRBJ2-6; no firm D call. Trimming left V 10 bases short and J 0 bases short, with 4 bases between. The germline V gene has CDR1 LNHDA and CDR2 SQIVND (reference sequence). There are 12 residues in the CDR3. In DNA form, the CDR3 reads TGTGCCACGATCTCTGGGGCCAACGTCCTGACTTTC. Translating it yields CATISGANVLTF. Looking up the rest from reference TRBV19 and TRBJ2-6 gives the full variable domain: DGGITQSPKYLFRKEGQNVTLSCEQNLNHDAMYWYRQDPGQGLRLIYYSQIVNDFQKGDIAEGYSVSREKKESFPLTVTSAQKNPTAFYLCATISGANVLTFGAGSRLTVL.

This clonotype was seen at least ten times. The chain has TRBV7-9 and TRBJ1-1; D call uncertain. V dropped 1 base and J dropped 4 bases, with 16 bases sitting between them. CDR3 length: 16 amino acids. Germline V lookup: CDR1 SEHNR, CDR2 FQNEAQ (reference sequence). The CDR3 spells CASSLGGFGSGTEAFF. CDR3 DNA: TGTGCCAGCAGCTTAGGAGGTTTCGGCAGTGGCACTGAAGCTTTCTTT.